These 16 T cell receptor beta chains came from one sample sequenced in a study of PD-1 blockade in classical Hodgkin lymphoma. Data came from immunoSEQ multiplex PCR; TCRdb stores just in-frame clones and leaves some out. This repertoire shows roughly 140,000 clones, around 73% found once; its top ten account for approximately 9.6%. All patients experienced relapse after autologous stem cell transplantation, and brentuximab vedotin exposure was variable. Specimen: peripheral blood mononuclear cells (PBMCs), collected before the second cycle of nivolumab. These receptors all stem from a human donor with classical Hodgkin lymphoma.

This clone was found once. The V gene is TRBV12-2, the J gene TRBJ2-7. TRBV12-2 is a recognized pseudogene. There are 9 residues in the CDR3. The CDR3 protein is CASRLKQYF. DNA for the CDR3: TGTGCAAGTCGCTTAAAGCAGTACTTC.

This clone was seen at least ten times. The chain has TRBV28 and TRBJ1-2, with D perhaps matching TRBD1 (6 bases). There are 13 residues in the CDR3. Looked up from germline, CDR1 is MDHEN and CDR2 is SYDVKM. Trimming left V 3 bases short and J 8 bases short, with 13 bases between. In DNA, the CDR3 is TGTGCCAGCAGTTTGGGGGGGGCGCGAGGCTACACCTTC. It translates to CASSLGGARGYTF.

The CDR3 region has the DNA TGTGCCAGCAGCTACGGGGTGGCTACCCGGTCAGATACGCAGTATTTT. This gives the protein CASSYGVATRSDTQYF. This sequence joins TRBV7-2 and TRBJ2-3; perhaps TRBD2 as D (5 bases). Per the germline V gene, CDR1 is SGHTA and CDR2 is FQGNSA. This CDR3 region has 16 residues. The ends were cut back, 4 bases at V and 4 bases at J, with 18 bases in the middle. The whole variable domain, filled in from reference TRBV7-2 and TRBJ2-3, reads GAGVSQSPSNKVTEKGKDVELRCDPISGHTALYWYRQSLGQGLEFLIYFQGNSAPDKSGLPSDRFSAERTGGSVSTLTIQRTQQEDSAVYLCASSYGVATRSDTQYFGPGTRLTVL.

The chain's CDR3 is CASSSQGLSMNTEAFF. In DNA, the CDR3 is TGTGCCAGCAGTTCGCAGGGACTATCCATGAACACTGAAGCTTTCTTT. The chain couples TRBV6-6 to TRBJ1-1; a possible D gene is TRBD1 (5 bases). Germline assignment: CDR1 MNHNY and CDR2 SVGAGI (reference sequence). The length of the CDR3 is 16 residues. V lost 4 bases, J lost 0 bases, and 15 bases lay in between.

The rearrangement links TRBV7-2 to TRBJ1-2; 7 bases map to TRBD1. V shed 5 bases, J shed 1 base, and the junction held 16 bases outside the gene matches. Germline V gives CDR1 SGHTA, CDR2 FQGNSA. The CDR3 length is 18 residues. The CDR3: CASSPGVSAGTVNYGYTF. For the CDR3, the DNA is TGTGCCAGCAGCCCGGGAGTAAGCGCCGGGACAGTTAACTATGGCTACACCTTC.

A single count supports this clone. The chain uses TRBV6-1 and TRBJ2-2, with 7 bases aligning to TRBD1. Germline lookup yields CDR1 MNHNS and CDR2 SASEGT. The J segment lost 4 bases and the V segment lost 7 bases, leaving 9 bases of the junction unmatched. The CDR3 runs to 15 residues. The CDR3 sequence is CASTTDRPATGELFF. The CDR3 DNA reads as TGTGCCAGCACTACGGACAGGCCGGCCACCGGGGAGCTGTTTTTT.

The V gene is TRBV9, the J gene TRBJ1-5; D might be TRBD1 (5 bases). V lost 4 bases to trimming and J lost 4 bases, with 12 bases between them. Germline values: CDR1 SGDLS, CDR2 YYNGEE. The length of the CDR3 is 14 residues. The CDR3 nucleotides are TGTGCCAGCAGCCCAGGGATAGTTAATCAGCCCCAGCATTTT. Translation gives CASSPGIVNQPQHF.

This clone was detected a few times. This chain joins TRBV5-1 and TRBJ1-2; no definite D call. This CDR3 has 12 amino acids. V lost 5 bases and J lost 7, with 12 bases in between. Germline CDR1 reads SGHRS; CDR2 reads YFSETQ. The CDR3 region has the DNA TGCGCCAGCAGGGACCAGGTTGGTGGCTACACCTTC. It is translated as CASRDQVGGYTF.

DNA for the CDR3: TGTGCCAGCTCACAGGTCGGACGCTACCAAGAGACCCAGTACTTC. Residues: CASSQVGRYQETQYF. The V and J genes are TRBV18 and TRBJ2-5; D gene uncertain. V dropped 4 bases and J dropped 0 bases, with 12 bases sitting between them. The CDR3 has 15 residues. The germline gives CDR1 KGHSH, CDR2 LQKENI. The full variable domain, with the rest looked up from reference TRBV18 and TRBJ2-5, is NAGVMQNPRHLVRRRGQEARLRCSPMKGHSHVYWYRQLPEEGLKFMVYLQKENIIDESGMPKERFSAEFPKEGPSILRIQQVVRGDSAAYFCASSQVGRYQETQYFGPGTRLLVL.

This clone came up many times. The chain recombines TRBV19 with TRBJ2-7; 7 positions agree with TRBD1. Losses at the gene ends were 5 bases for V and 5 bases for J; bases not matched to a gene: 9. Per the germline V gene, CDR1 is LNHDA and CDR2 is SQIVND (reference sequence). This CDR3 is 14 amino acids long. CDR3 in amino acids: CASSPPTGLDEQYF. DNA of the CDR3: TGTGCCAGTAGTCCTCCGACAGGGCTGGACGAGCAGTACTTC.

V is TRBV21-1 and J is TRBJ2-5; TRBD2, as called in the table, went unchecked against the DNA. TRBV21-1 counts as a pseudogene. This CDR3 contains 19 residues. Written as DNA, the CDR3 is TGTGCCAGCAGCAACCCCCGAGGGCTAGCGGGAGGGAGGAGAAAGACTCAGTACTTC. Encoded protein: CASSNPRGLAGGRRKTQYF.

The V gene is TRBV19, the J gene TRBJ2-7; maybe TRBD2 (6 bases). This CDR3 has 15 amino acids. Trimming took off 4 bases at V and 7 bases at J, with 20 bases between the two ends. Per germline, CDR1 LNHDA and CDR2 SQIVND (reference sequence). The CDR3 spells CASSRIAEIPGEQYF. The DNA for the CDR3 is TGTGCCAGTAGTAGGATAGCGGAAATCCCCGGGGAGCAGTACTTC. Full variable domain (rest looked up from reference TRBV19 and TRBJ2-7): DGGITQSPKYLFRKEGQNVTLSCEQNLNHDAMYWYRQDPGQGLRLIYYSQIVNDFQKGDIAEGYSVSREKKESFPLTVTSAQKNPTAFYLCASSRIAEIPGEQYFGPGTRLTVT.

The chain combines TRBV18 with TRBJ1-2; weak D call: TRBD1 (5 bases). CDR1 is KGHSH and CDR2 is LQKENI in the germline V gene. CDR3 length: 15 residues. With 1 base removed from V and 4 bases from J, the gap between germline ends came to 13 bases. The CDR3 region has the DNA TGTGCCAGCTCACCACAAGGGGTAACGCGCTATGGCTACACCTTC. Protein: CASSPQGVTRYGYTF.

This clone came up once. The V call is TRBV6-1, the J call TRBJ2-7; 7 bases map to TRBD1. Germline V CDR1 and CDR2: MNHNS, SASEGT. V shed 3 bases and J 7 bases; nucleotides not matched to a gene: 6. The CDR3 length is 13 residues. CDR3 loop: CASSDRTGGEQYF. DNA of the CDR3: TGTGCCAGCAGTGACCGGACAGGAGGAGAGCAGTACTTC.

This chain joins TRBV13 and TRBJ2-7; perhaps TRBD1 as D (6 bases). Germline CDR1 reads PRHDT; CDR2 reads FYEKMQ (reference sequence). The CDR3 totals 14 residues. V lost 5 bases to trimming and J lost 2 bases, with 13 bases between them. CDR3 DNA: TGTGCCAGCAGCCGCGGACAGCCTGCCTACGAGCAGTACTTC. This gives the protein CASSRGQPAYEQYF.

V gene TRBV5-1 combines with J gene TRBJ2-3; D ambiguous. This CDR3 spans 14 amino acids. Germline V lookup: CDR1 SGHRS, CDR2 YFSETQ. The V and J ends lost 0 bases and 2 bases respectively, with 7 bases between them. CDR3 DNA: TGCGCCAGCAGCTTGGCCTCCTTCACAGATACGCAGTATTTT. It translates to CASSLASFTDTQYF. The full variable domain, completed using reference TRBV5-1 and TRBJ2-3, is KAGVTQTPRYLIKTRGQQVTLSCSPISGHRSVSWYQQTPGQGLQFLFEYFSETQRNKGNFPGRFSGRQFSNSRSEMNVSTLELGDSALYLCASSLASFTDTQYFGPGTRLTVL.